The TCR beta chain under discussion was sequenced for a study of blood T cell repertoires in COVID-19. V was pared by 3 bases and J by 8 bases, with 8 bases between. This CDR3 comprises 12 residues. Germline lookup yields CDR1 KGHSH and CDR2 LQKENI. In the original workflow: For nucleated cells, counts were estimated from reference gene primer amplification. Here immunoSEQ multiplex PCR was the method, and the copy in TCRdb shows in-frame clones only, minus some. The D gene and trimming were derived from the DNA, and the V and J assignments and clone size from that table. The data show about 38,000 clones, roughly 90% seen once.

Sequenced input: peripheral blood. The receptor was derived from a man between 65 and 85 years old with active COVID-19. This rearrangement joins TRBV18 to TRBJ2-1, with a weak D call TRBD1 (5 bases). The CDR3 DNA sequence: TGTGCCAGCTCACCTTCCAGGGATGAGCAGTTCTTC. It is translated as CASSPSRDEQFF.